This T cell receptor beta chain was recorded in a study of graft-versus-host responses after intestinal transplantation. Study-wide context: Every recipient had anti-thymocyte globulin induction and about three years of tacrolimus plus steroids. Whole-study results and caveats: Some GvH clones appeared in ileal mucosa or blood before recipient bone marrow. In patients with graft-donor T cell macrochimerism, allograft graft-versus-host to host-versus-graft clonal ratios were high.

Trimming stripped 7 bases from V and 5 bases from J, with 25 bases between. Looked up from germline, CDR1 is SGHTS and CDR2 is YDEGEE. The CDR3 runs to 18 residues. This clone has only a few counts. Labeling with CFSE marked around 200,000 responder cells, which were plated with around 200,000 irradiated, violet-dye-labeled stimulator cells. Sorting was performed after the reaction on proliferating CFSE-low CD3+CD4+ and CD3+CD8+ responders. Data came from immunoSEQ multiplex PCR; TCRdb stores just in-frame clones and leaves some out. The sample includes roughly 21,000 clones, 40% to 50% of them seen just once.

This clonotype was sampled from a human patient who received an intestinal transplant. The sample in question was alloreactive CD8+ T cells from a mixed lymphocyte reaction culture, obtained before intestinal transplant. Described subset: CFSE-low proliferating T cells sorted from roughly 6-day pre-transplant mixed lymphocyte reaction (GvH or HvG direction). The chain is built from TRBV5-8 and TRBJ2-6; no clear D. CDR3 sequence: CASVTNQSTQSRANVLTF. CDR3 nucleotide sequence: TGTGCCAGCGTTACGAATCAATCCACACAAAGTCGGGCCAACGTCCTGACTTTC.